One and the same sample provided the 15 T cell receptor beta chains below, sequenced in a study of T cells after yellow fever vaccination. From the 5' RACE reads, TCRdb called clonotypes with MiXCR, one entry per CDR3 protein. The table lists 450,000 to 550,000 distinct CDR3 sequences, around a fifth of them singletons, with about 17% in the top ten. This material consisted of PBMCs, taken roughly 20 days after the first yellow fever vaccination. These receptors all stem from a young man who received the YFV17D yellow fever vaccine.

There are a few counts of this clonotype. V gene TRBV6-1 combines with J gene TRBJ2-7; 8 bases match TRBD2. The germline gives CDR1 MNHNS, CDR2 SASEGT. The CDR3 is made up of 14 amino acids. Germline trimming cut 6 bases from V and 2 bases from J; bases unmatched to any gene: 6. CDR3 in amino acids: CASRRGGNTYEQYF. The DNA of the CDR3 is TGTGCCAGCAGGCGCGGGGGGAATACCTACGAGCAGTACTTC.

The chain combines TRBV6-5 with TRBJ1-1, with D perhaps TRBD1 (5 bases). The CDR3 runs 17 residues. Germline V gene data show CDR1 as MNHEY and CDR2 as SVGAGI. V was trimmed by 0 bases and J by 3 bases, leaving 17 bases between them. CDR3: CASSYSIRRTRDTEAFF. The CDR3 DNA follows: TGTGCCAGCAGTTACTCCATTAGGCGGACCAGGGACACTGAAGCTTTCTTT.

There are a few counts of this clonotype. The V gene is TRBV12-3 or TRBV12-4, the J gene TRBJ1-2; 8 bases align to TRBD1. The ends lost 2 bases at V and 7 bases at J; junction bases unmatched: 6. CDR3 length: 14 amino acids. The CDR3 is CASSLLAGGTGYTF. CDR3 in DNA: TGTGCCAGCAGTTTACTGGCAGGGGGCACTGGCTACACCTTC.

This clonotype was detected a few times. The chain recombines TRBV20-1 with TRBJ1-1; no clear D gene. Germline lookup yields CDR1 DFQATT and CDR2 SNEGSKA (reference sequence). V lost 4 bases, J lost 3 bases, and 12 bases lay in between. The CDR3 covers 13 residues. In DNA, the CDR3 is TGCAGTGCTACCTCAGCCGGAGACACTGAAGCTTTCTTT. It is translated as CSATSAGDTEAFF.

This chain joins TRBV7-9 and TRBJ1-6; perhaps TRBD1 as D (5 bases). With 3 bases removed from V and 10 bases from J, the gap between germline ends came to 16 bases. Germline V CDR1 and CDR2: SEHNR, FQNEAQ (reference sequence). The CDR3 is 15 amino acids. DNA for the CDR3: TGTGCCAGCAGCTTCCTCGGGGCAGGGAAATCACCCCTCCACTTT. Amino acid sequence: CASSFLGAGKSPLHF.

The genes are TRBV5-1 and TRBJ1-4; tentatively, D is TRBD1 (6 bases). There are 16 residues in the CDR3. V lost 4 bases, J lost 1 base, and 14 bases lay in between. CDR1 SGHRS and CDR2 YFSETQ come from the germline V gene. This chain's CDR3 is CASSPQGPETNEKLFF. Written as DNA, the CDR3 is TGCGCCAGCAGCCCACAGGGTCCCGAAACTAATGAAAAACTGTTTTTT.

This rearrangement joins TRBV19 to TRBJ1-2, with 8 nucleotides matching TRBD1. Germline V CDR1 and CDR2: LNHDA, SQIVND (reference sequence). The CDR3 sequence is 14 residues long. Trimming at V came to 2 bases and at J to 5 bases, leaving 4 bases not matched to a gene. The CDR3 nucleotides read TGTGCCAGTAGTATACCTGGACAGGGTTATGGCTACACCTTC. Protein sequence: CASSIPGQGYGYTF. Together with reference TRBV19 and TRBJ1-2, the CDR3 gives the full variable domain: DGGITQSPKYLFRKEGQNVTLSCEQNLNHDAMYWYRQDPGQGLRLIYYSQIVNDFQKGDIAEGYSVSREKKESFPLTVTSAQKNPTAFYLCASSIPGQGYGYTFGSGTRLTVV.

This clonotype has at least ten counts. This sequence joins TRBV5-1 and TRBJ2-3, with D maybe TRBD1 (6 bases). This CDR3 comprises 14 residues. Germline V CDR1 and CDR2: SGHRS, YFSETQ. V was shortened by 3 bases and J by 8 bases, with 16 bases between the two germline ends. For the CDR3, the DNA is TGCGCCAGCAGCTCCCCAGGGGCGCAGGCTACGCAGTATTTT. Translated, it gives CASSSPGAQATQYF.

For the CDR3, the DNA is TGTGCCAGCAGTAGGGAAGTCACAGATACGCAGTATTTT. This sequence encodes CASSREVTDTQYF. The rearrangement uses TRBV2 and TRBJ2-3; D is unresolved. The CDR3 extends over 13 amino acids. V was shortened by 5 bases and J by 2 bases, with 8 bases between the two germline ends. Germline V gives CDR1 SNHLY, CDR2 FYNNEI.

V and J are TRBV10-2 and TRBJ2-7; D may match TRBD1 or TRBD2 (6 bases each). The CDR3 has 15 residues. Germline V gene data show CDR1 as WSHSY and CDR2 as SAAADI. V lost 3 bases to trimming and J lost 3 bases, with 15 bases between them. The CDR3 region has the DNA TGCGCCAGCAGTGACGGGGGCCAACGTAACTACGAGCAGTACGTC. Translating gives CASSDGGQRNYEQYV.

The chain links TRBV7-9 to TRBJ2-3; 8 positions match TRBD1. Per the germline V gene, CDR1 is SEHNR and CDR2 is FQNEAQ (reference sequence). V dropped 7 bases and J dropped 0; count of bases not matched to a gene: 6. This CDR3 has 15 residues. The CDR3 nucleotides are TGTGCCAGCATCCCGGACAGGGCTAGCACAGATACGCAGTATTTT. Encoded protein: CASIPDRASTDTQYF.

This clonotype was found a few times. The chain employs TRBV4-2 and TRBJ2-1; no reliable D call. The CDR3 is 16 amino acids. Germline V gene lookup returns CDR1 LGHNA and CDR2 YNFKEQ. Trimming left V 0 bases short and J 0 bases short, with 9 bases between. The CDR3 DNA reads as TGTGCCAGCAGCCAAGATCGGCAGAGCTCCTACAATGAGCAGTTCTTC. Protein sequence: CASSQDRQSSYNEQFF.

This clonotype was counted between two and nine times. Compared with germline, one end of the junction differs, possibly owing to a read error. The V call is TRBV7-7, the J call TRBJ2-5; no definite D call. Germline-derived CDR1 and CDR2 are SSHAT and FNYEAQ (reference sequence). The CDR3 spans 13 residues. CDR3 nucleotide sequence: TGTGCTAGCAGCTTAGAATCTAGGGAGACCCAGTACTTC. Protein product: CASSLESRETQYF.

The chain is built from TRBV10-3 and TRBJ1-1, with D unresolved. The CDR3 length is 12 residues. Trimming stripped 4 bases from V and 6 bases from J, with 9 bases between. CDR1 is ENHRY, CDR2 SYGVKD, per germline. CDR3 DNA sequence: TGTGCCATCAGTGTGGAAGGCCCTGAAGCTTTCTTT. Protein: CAISVEGPEAFF.

This clonotype was picked up a small number of times. CDR3 sequence (DNA): TGTGCCAGCAGTCCGAGTGAACCTCCGGGACTAGCGGGCCTAGCCAAAAACATTCAGTACTTC. The encoded protein is CASSPSEPPGLAGLAKNIQYF. The rearrangement joins TRBV11-2 to TRBJ2-4; 12 bases agree with TRBD2. Trimming cost V 6 bases and J 0 bases; bases outside gene matches: 18. The CDR3 covers 21 residues. CDR1 and CDR2 from the germline V gene are SGHAT and FQNNGV.